This T cell receptor (beta chain) was identified in a study of T-cell memory formation after mild COVID-19. Study in general: Clusters were largely donor specific. Findings and caveats of the study: Several responding clones turned up in pre-infection memory, indicating that cross-reactive memory may have taken part.

TCRdb processed the 5' RACE reads anew with MiXCR; each CDR3 protein has one entry. The sample contains roughly 40,000 distinct CDR3 sequences, about 7.1% of which appear only once. This clonotype was detected a few times. Its antigen is undetermined. This sequence was found in a man aged 18 to 29 who had mild COVID-19 (a few samples of this study predate the infection). Cell type and time point are not known. Material: PBMCs or a T cell subset sorted from them (not recorded which).

The CDR3 sequence is CASSRSTDTQYF. The CDR3, as DNA: TGTGCCAGCTCACGCAGCACAGATACGCAGTATTTT. The rearrangement uses TRBV18 and TRBJ2-3, with D hard to call. V shed 4 bases and J shed 0 bases, with 2 bases lying between them. This CDR3 is built from 12 residues. CDR1 is KGHSH, CDR2 LQKENI, per germline.